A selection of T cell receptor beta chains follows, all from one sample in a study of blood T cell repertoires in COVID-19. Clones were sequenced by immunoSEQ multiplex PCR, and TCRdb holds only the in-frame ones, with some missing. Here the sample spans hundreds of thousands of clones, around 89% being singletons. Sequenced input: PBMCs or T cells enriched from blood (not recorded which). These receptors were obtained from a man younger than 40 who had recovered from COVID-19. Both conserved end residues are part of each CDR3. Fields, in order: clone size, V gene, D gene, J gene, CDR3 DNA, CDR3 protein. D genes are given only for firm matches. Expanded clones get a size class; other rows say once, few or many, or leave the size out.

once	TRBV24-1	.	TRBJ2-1	TGTGCCACCAGTGATTTCGGAGGGTGGGATGAGCAGTTCTTC	CATSDFGGWDEQFF
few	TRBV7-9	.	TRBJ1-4	TGTGCCTTGGGGCCAACTAATGAAAAACTGTTTTTT	CALGPTNEKLFF
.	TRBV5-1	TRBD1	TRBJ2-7	TGCGCCAGCAGTTCGGGACAGGGGGCGGCCGAGCAGTACTTC	CASSSGQGAAEQYF
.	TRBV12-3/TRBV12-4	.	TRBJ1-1	TGTGCCAGCAGCCCAGTTCCGAACACTGAAGCTTTCTTT	CASSPVPNTEAFF
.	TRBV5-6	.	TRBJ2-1	TGTGCCAGCAGCTTACCGGGACTCACCTACAATGAGCAGTTCTTC	CASSLPGLTYNEQFF
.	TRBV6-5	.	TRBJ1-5	TGTGCCAGCAGTCTCACAGGGCCAGGGCAGCCCCAGCATTTT	CASSLTGPGQPQHF
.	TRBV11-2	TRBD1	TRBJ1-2	TGTGCCAGCAGCTCAACCGGGACAGGAGGCTATGGCTACACCTTC	CASSSTGTGGYGYTF
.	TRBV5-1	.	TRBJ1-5	TGCGCCAGCAGCTTGGGCCCGGGGAACAATCAGCCCCAGCATTTT	CASSLGPGNNQPQHF
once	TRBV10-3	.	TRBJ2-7	TGTGCCATCAGCGACAGGCTGTCCTACGAGCAGTACTTC	CAISDRLSYEQYF
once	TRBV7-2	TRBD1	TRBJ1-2	TGTGCCAGCAGCCAAGGGACAGGGCGGTATGGCTACACCTTC	CASSQGTGRYGYTF
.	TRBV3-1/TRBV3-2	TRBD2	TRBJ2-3	TGTGCCAGCAGCTACGGGACTAGCGGCACTAGCACAGATACGCAGTATTTT	CASSYGTSGTSTDTQYF
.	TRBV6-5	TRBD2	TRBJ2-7	TGTGCCAGCAGGCCGGGACTAGCGGGACCCTACGAGCAGTACTTC	CASRPGLAGPYEQYF
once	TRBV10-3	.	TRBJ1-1	TGTGCCATCAGGGCCAGTTTTCTCACTGAAGCTTTCTTT	CAIRASFLTEAFF
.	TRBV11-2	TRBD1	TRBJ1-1	TGTGCCAGCAGCTCCGAACCGGGACAGGGGGCTATCGGCACTGAAGCTTTCTTT	CASSSEPGQGAIGTEAFF
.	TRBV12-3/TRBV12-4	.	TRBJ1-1	TGTGCCAGCAGCCTAAGTACAGGGAAGGAAACTTTCTTT	CASSLSTGKETFF
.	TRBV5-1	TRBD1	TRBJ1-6	TGCGCCAGCAGCTTGGAAGGACAGGGTTATTCACCCCTCCACTTT	CASSLEGQGYSPLHF
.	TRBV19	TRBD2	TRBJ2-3	TGTGCCAGTAGCAACGTGGGACTAGCGGGAGGAGATACGCAGTATTTT	CASSNVGLAGGDTQYF
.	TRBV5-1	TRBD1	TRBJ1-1	TGCGCCAGCAGCTTCCGACAGGGGGTATCTACTGAAGCTTTCTTT	CASSFRQGVSTEAFF
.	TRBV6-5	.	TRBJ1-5	TGTGCCACCAACGATCCCACACGGGGTCAGCCCCAGCATTTT	CATNDPTRGQPQHF
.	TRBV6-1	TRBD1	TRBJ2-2	TGTGCCAGCAGTGAAGGGGACAGGGGGTATCTCGGGGAGCTGTTTTTT	CASSEGDRGYLGELFF
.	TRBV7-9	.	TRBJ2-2	TGTGCCAGCACCTATAAGGGGTCCGGGGAGCTGTTTTTT	CASTYKGSGELFF
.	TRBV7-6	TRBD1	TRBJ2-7	TGTGCCAGCAGCTCCGACAGGGGTCCTTACGAGCAGTACTTC	CASSSDRGPYEQYF
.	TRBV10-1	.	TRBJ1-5	TGCGCCAGCAGTGAGCCAGTCCGCGGGGAGCCAGATCAGCCCCAGCATTTT	CASSEPVRGEPDQPQHF
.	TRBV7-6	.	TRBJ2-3	TGTGCCAGCAGCTCGACTCTGACAGGTCCGGAGGCAGATACGCAGTATTTT	CASSSTLTGPEADTQYF
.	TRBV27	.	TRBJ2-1	TGTGCCAGCAGTTTGCGGAGGCTGGGGAATGAGCAGTTCTTC	CASSLRRLGNEQFF
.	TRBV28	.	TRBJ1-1	TGTGCCAGCAGTTTAGCGGGACCGAACACTGAAGCTTTCTTT	CASSLAGPNTEAFF
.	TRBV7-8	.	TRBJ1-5	TGTGCCAGCAGCTTAGCGCACAGGAATAGCAATCAGCCCCAGCATTTT	CASSLAHRNSNQPQHF
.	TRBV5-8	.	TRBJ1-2	TGTGCCAGCAGCTTGCAGGGATACTATGGCTACACCTTC	CASSLQGYYGYTF
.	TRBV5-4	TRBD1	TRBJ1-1	TGTGCCAGCAGCCCTAGACAGGGTTCATGGACTGAAGCTTTCTTT	CASSPRQGSWTEAFF
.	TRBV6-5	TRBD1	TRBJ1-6	TGTGCCAGCAGCCTGCAGATACAGGGGGATTCACCCCTCCACTTT	CASSLQIQGDSPLHF
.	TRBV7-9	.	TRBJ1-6	TGTGCCAGCAGCGGCCGACAGACTGATTCACCCCTCCACTTT	CASSGRQTDSPLHF
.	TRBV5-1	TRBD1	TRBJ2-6	TGCGCCAGCAGCAGGACCGGGACAGGGACTTTCTCTGGGGCCAACGTCCTGACTTTC	CASSRTGTGTFSGANVLTF
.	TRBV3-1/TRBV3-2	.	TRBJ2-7	TGTGCCAGCTCGGCCGGGGTCTACGAGCAGTACTTC	CASSAGVYEQYF
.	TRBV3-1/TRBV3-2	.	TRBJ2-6	TGTGCCAGCAGCCATCAGGGAATCCAGGGACACCTCTCTGGGGCCAACGTCCTGACTTTC	CASSHQGIQGHLSGANVLTF
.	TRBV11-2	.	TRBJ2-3	TGTGCCAGCAGCCCCCGACTGATCACAGATACGCAGTATTTT	CASSPRLITDTQYF
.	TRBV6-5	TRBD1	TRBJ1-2	TGTGCCAGCAGCGAGGACAGGTCGAATGGCTACACCTTC	CASSEDRSNGYTF
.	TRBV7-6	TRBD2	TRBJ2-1	TGTGCCAGCAGCCTCTCTCTAGCGGGAGTCGGCGATGAGCAGTTCTTC	CASSLSLAGVGDEQFF
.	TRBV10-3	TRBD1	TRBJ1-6	TGTGCCATCAGTGATTCGAGACAGGGGTTTTCCCTCCACTTT	CAISDSRQGFSLHF
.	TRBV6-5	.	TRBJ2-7	TGTGCCAGCAGTCCCCTTACTGAGCAGTACTTC	CASSPLTEQYF